The rows below give T cell receptor beta chains drawn from one sample of a study of OX40 agonist ivuxolimab in advanced cancers. Measured with immunoSEQ multiplex PCR; TCRdb has only the in-frame clones, and not every one. There are about 88,000 clones in the sample; around 85% occur only once, and roughly 0.22% lies in the top ten. The sequenced sample was CD4+ or CD8+ T cells sorted from blood, obtained in a trial of the OX40 agonist ivuxolimab. These receptors all come from an adult with an advanced solid tumor such as melanoma, head and neck, liver or kidney cancer. CDR3s include the opening cysteine and the closing phenylalanine or tryptophan. D genes are given only for firm matches. Some rows have no size entry. The others give once, few or many, or a class for an expanded clone.

V gene	clone size	J gene	D gene	CDR3 DNA	CDR3 protein
TRBV11-2	NA	TRBJ2-1	NA	TGTGCCAGCAGCCCCCCCAGGGCCTCTGCAGTATACAATGAGCAGTTCTTC	CASSPPRASAVYNEQFF
TRBV19	NA	TRBJ2-3	TRBD1	TGTGCCAGTAGTATGACAGGGGCTAGGACAGATACGCAGTATTTT	CASSMTGARTDTQYF
TRBV6-6	NA	TRBJ2-5	TRBD2	TGTGCCAGCAGTTCAACGACTAGCGGAGAGACCCAGTACTTC	CASSSTTSGETQYF
TRBV7-9	few	TRBJ1-2	TRBD1	TGTGCCAGCAGCTTAGCGGGACAGGTGGTCGGCTACACCTTC	CASSLAGQVVGYTF
TRBV28	NA	TRBJ2-3	NA	TGTGCCAGCAGTTTATTCAGCATCGGCACAGATACGCAGTATTTT	CASSLFSIGTDTQYF
TRBV7-9	NA	TRBJ2-5	NA	TGTGCCAGCAGCGTCACCCGGGATTCCGGAGAGACCCAGTACTTC	CASSVTRDSGETQYF
TRBV4-3	NA	TRBJ2-1	NA	TGCGCCAGCAGCCAAGATAAAGACAACTACAATGAGCAGTTCTTC	CASSQDKDNYNEQFF
TRBV15	NA	TRBJ2-3	NA	TGTGCCACCAGCAGAGATCCGGGCAGGGGGGTAGATACGCAGTATTTT	CATSRDPGRGVDTQYF
TRBV19	once	TRBJ1-2	TRBD1	TGTGCCAGTAGTATGACATGGGACAGAGGAGCCGTCTATGGCTACACCTTC	CASSMTWDRGAVYGYTF
TRBV30	NA	TRBJ2-1	NA	TGTGCCTGGGAGCAGGGAACGCCTCGGAATGAGCAGTTCTTC	CAWEQGTPRNEQFF
TRBV6-1	NA	TRBJ1-1	NA	TGTGCCAGCAGTGAAGCCAGGAGAGTGAACACTGAAGCTTTCTTT	CASSEARRVNTEAFF
TRBV10-3	NA	TRBJ1-1	NA	TGTGCCACGCGGACGGGGAACACTGAAGCTTTCTTT	CATRTGNTEAFF
TRBV7-3	NA	TRBJ1-1	NA	TGTGCCAGCAGCCCCCTGCAAGCGGCAGCGAACACTGAAGCTTTCTTT	CASSPLQAAANTEAFF
TRBV28	NA	TRBJ1-2	TRBD1	TGTGCCAGCAGTTTCCCGAGGACAGGGGTGAGCTATGGCTACACCTTC	CASSFPRTGVSYGYTF
TRBV28	NA	TRBJ2-3	NA	TGTGCCAGCACCCGCCGGGATACGCAGTATTTT	CASTRRDTQYF
TRBV29-1	NA	TRBJ1-2	TRBD1	TGCAGCGTTGAGGACAGGGCCTATGGCTACACCTTC	CSVEDRAYGYTF
TRBV2	NA	TRBJ1-1	NA	TGTGCCAGCAGATACCGGGACAAGAACACTGAAGCTTTCTTT	CASRYRDKNTEAFF
TRBV7-3	once	TRBJ1-1	NA	TGTGCCAGCAGCTTAAGTGCGGTATCTGAAGCTTTCTTT	CASSLSAVSEAFF
TRBV6-5	NA	TRBJ1-1	TRBD1	TGTGCCAGCAGTTCCCCCGGACAGGGGGCAACTGAAGCTTTCTTT	CASSSPGQGATEAFF
TRBV9	NA	TRBJ1-6	NA	TGTGCCAGCAGCGTAGTAGGGACACCTGGGGCCTCACCCCTCCACTTT	CASSVVGTPGASPLHF
TRBV19	NA	TRBJ1-1	NA	TGTGCCAGTAGTAAAAACATGAACACTGAAGCTTTCTTT	CASSKNMNTEAFF
TRBV7-9	once	TRBJ1-2	NA	TGCGCCAGCAGCTCCACCTCAGGCTACACCTTC	CASSSTSGYTF
TRBV27	few	TRBJ1-4	NA	TGTGCCAGCTCCAACCGGGACAAGTACACAACTAATGAAAAACTGTTTTTT	CASSNRDKYTTNEKLFF
TRBV11-2	NA	TRBJ1-2	NA	TGTGCCAGCAGCTCGGACGGGTGGTATGGCTACACCTTC	CASSSDGWYGYTF
TRBV29-1	NA	TRBJ2-3	NA	TGCAGCGTTCGGGAAGACGGCACGGATACGCAGTATTTT	CSVREDGTDTQYF
TRBV28	NA	TRBJ1-2	NA	TGTGCCAGCAGTTCCCCCGGGGATGGCTACACCTTC	CASSSPGDGYTF